These 25 T cell receptor beta chains originate from one sample sequenced in a study of T cells after yellow fever vaccination (dated by TCRdb to the late 2010s). The treatment or condition label for this specimen denotes: live attenuated yellow fever vaccine strain. The protocol used for the library was 5' RACE. Reads for this sample came from an Illumina HiSeq 2500. TCRdb applied fastp at Q25 and MiXCR to the public reads, then kept only in-frame beta chains. Every distinct CDR3 protein forms one entry, paired with its most common genes and DNA. For this sample there are under 95,000 distinct CDR3 sequences; around 7.7% appear just once. Of the sample, 25% to 35% falls within the top ten clones. The sequences come from CD8+ T cells sorted from PBMCs, collected about 10 days after the first yellow fever vaccination. These TCRs come from a young man who received the YFV17D yellow fever vaccine.

V usage is TRBV7-6 and J usage is TRBJ2-2, with a tentative D call TRBD2 (6 bases). The CDR3 covers 16 residues. V was trimmed by 4 bases and J by 5 bases, leaving 17 bases between them. CDR1 SGHVS and CDR2 FNYEAQ come from the germline V gene. The DNA of the CDR3 is TGTGCCAGCAGCTCCCCTGGCGGGGATCGAACCGGGGAGCTGTTTTTT. This translates into CASSSPGGDRTGELFF.

The gene calls are TRBV24-1 and TRBJ2-3; D unresolved. There are 13 residues in the CDR3. Germline values: CDR1 KGHDR, CDR2 SFDVKD. With 4 bases removed from V and 3 bases from J, the gap between germline ends came to 7 bases. CDR3 protein: CATSDASTDTQYF. CDR3 DNA: TGTGCCACCAGTGACGCCTCTACAGATACGCAGTATTTT.

The chain employs TRBV5-1 and TRBJ2-7; D may be TRBD2 (5 bases). Trimming shortened V by 0 bases and J by 0 bases, and 10 bases separated the two germline ends. CDR1 and CDR2 (germline): SGHRS, YFSETQ. The CDR3 contains 15 residues. The CDR3 is CASSLGVASSYEQYV. For the CDR3, the DNA is TGCGCCAGCAGCTTGGGGGTAGCGAGCTCCTACGAGCAGTACGTC.

This clonotype came up many times. The chain uses TRBV30 and TRBJ2-1; D possibly corresponds to TRBD2 (7 bases). Germline assignment: CDR1 GTSNPN and CDR2 SVGIG (reference sequence). The CDR3 has 13 amino acids. V shed 7 bases and J shed 6 bases, with 16 bases lying between them. The CDR3 coding sequence is TGTGCCTCCGAGGCGGGGGCCTTCAATGAGCAGTTCTTC. Its translation is CASEAGAFNEQFF.

This clonotype was detected only a few times. V is TRBV7-9 and J is TRBJ1-6, with 7 bases aligning to TRBD1. After removal of 5 bases from V and 7 bases from J, the junction contained 8 bases not matched to a gene. CDR3 length equals 15 residues. Germline values: CDR1 SEHNR, CDR2 FQNEAQ (reference sequence). The CDR3 DNA reads as TGTGCCAGCAGCGCAGGGGGGACGGGAAATTCACCCCTCCACTTT. Its translation: CASSAGGTGNSPLHF. Variable domain in full (rest from reference TRBV7-9 and TRBJ1-6): DTGVSQNPRHKITKRGQNVTFRCDPISEHNRLYWYRQTLGQGPEFLTYFQNEAQLEKSRLLSDRFSAERPKGSFSTLEIQRTEQGDSAMYLCASSAGGTGNSPLHFGNGTRLTVT.

There are many counts of this clonotype. The chain employs TRBV4-1 and TRBJ2-7; TRBD1 aligns across 9 bases. J was trimmed by 4 bases and V by 4 bases; bases with no gene match: 5. The CDR3 contains 14 residues. The germline V gene encodes CDR1 MGHRA and CDR2 YSYEKL. The CDR3 DNA sequence: TGCGCCAGCAGCCCGGGACAGGGTTTTTACGAGCAGTACTTC. This sequence encodes CASSPGQGFYEQYF.

The sample holds a few counts of this clonotype. The gene calls are TRBV7-9 and TRBJ1-4; D is perhaps TRBD1 (5 bases). Germline values: CDR1 SEHNR, CDR2 FQNEAQ (reference sequence). The CDR3 is 14 amino acids. The ends were cut back, 2 bases at V and 6 bases at J, with 10 bases in the middle. CDR3 coding DNA: TGTGCCAGCAGCTTACTGGGGGAGGATGAAAAACTGTTTTTT. Protein sequence: CASSLLGEDEKLFF.

The V and J genes are TRBV7-3 and TRBJ2-3; D is unresolved. The CDR3 covers 12 residues. Trimming pared 1 base from V and 11 bases from J, leaving 10 bases between. CDR1 and CDR2 from the germline V gene are SGHTA and FQGTGA. CDR3 DNA: TGTGCCAGCAGCTTAAATGGGATGGGGCAGTATTTT. Its protein product is CASSLNGMGQYF.

The V gene is TRBV5-4, the J gene TRBJ1-6; 11 bases map to TRBD1. The CDR3 totals 20 residues. With 3 bases clipped from V and 0 bases from J, the junction kept 11 bases outside the gene matches. Germline values: CDR1 SGHNT, CDR2 YYREEE (reference sequence). The CDR3 loop reads CASSSRGTGGLLSYNSPLHF. DNA of the CDR3: TGTGCCAGCAGCTCCCGCGGGACAGGGGGTCTCCTCTCCTATAATTCACCCCTCCACTTT.

This clonotype was observed a few times. The V call is TRBV4-3, the J call TRBJ1-6; D remains ambiguous. Germline CDR1 is LGHNA and CDR2 is YSLEER. CDR3 length equals 14 residues. Trimming pared 0 bases from V and 7 bases from J, leaving 7 bases between. CDR3 protein: CASSQDRPNSPLHF. CDR3 in DNA: TGCGCCAGCAGCCAAGATCGACCAAATTCACCCCTCCACTTT.

In its sample, this clonotype was seen many times. V usage is TRBV4-1 and J usage is TRBJ2-5; D tentatively reads TRBD1 or TRBD2 (5 bases each). Germline V gives CDR1 MGHRA, CDR2 YSYEKL. With 4 bases removed from V and 0 bases from J, the gap between germline ends came to 18 bases. This CDR3 is 17 amino acids long. The CDR3 here is CASSPTVGASYQETQYF. Written as DNA, the CDR3 is TGCGCCAGCAGCCCGACAGTGGGAGCGTCGTACCAAGAGACCCAGTACTTC.

V and J are TRBV6-2 or TRBV6-3 and TRBJ2-3; D is unresolved. V dropped 5 bases and J dropped 5 bases, with 14 bases sitting between them. This CDR3 comprises 14 residues. Germline V CDR1 and CDR2: MNHEY, SVGEGT. For the CDR3, the DNA is TGTGCCAGCAGTCCTTCTATCGTTCTAGATACGCAGTATTTT. Its translation is CASSPSIVLDTQYF.

This clonotype has ten or more counts. The chain recombines TRBV29-1 with TRBJ2-1; 10 bases match TRBD2. The CDR3 covers 16 residues. Germline assignment: CDR1 SQVTM and CDR2 ANQGSEA. Unmatched junction bases numbered 12, after V lost 3 bases and J lost 7 bases. The CDR3 loop is CSVEGSAGLAENEQFF. Written as DNA, the CDR3 is TGCAGCGTTGAGGGTTCCGCAGGACTAGCGGAAAATGAGCAGTTCTTC.

This clonotype was picked up a small number of times. The genes are TRBV4-3 and TRBJ1-5, with 9 bases fitting TRBD1. V was clipped by 2 bases and J by 3 bases; unmatched bases: 8. The CDR3 is made up of 17 amino acids. CDR1 and CDR2 (germline): LGHNA, YSLEER. The CDR3 loop is CASSQTHRGLNNQPQHF. Here the CDR3 DNA reads TGCGCCAGCAGCCAAACACACAGGGGGCTAAACAATCAGCCCCAGCATTTT.

Ten or more counts support this clonotype. The J gene is TRBJ1-5, the V gene TRBV12-5; possible D gene TRBD1, 5 bases. Trimming pared 4 bases from V and 4 bases from J, leaving 14 bases between. CDR3 length: 15 amino acids. Germline values: CDR1 LGHNT, CDR2 FRNRAP. CDR3 amino acids: CASGYGGSWNQPQHF. For the CDR3, the DNA is TGTGCTAGTGGTTATGGGGGGTCTTGGAATCAGCCCCAGCATTTT.

This clonotype was found many times. The chain employs TRBV4-3 and TRBJ2-2; the D is unclear. The V and J ends lost 4 bases and 2 bases respectively, with 8 bases between them. CDR1 and CDR2 (germline): LGHNA, YSLEER. The CDR3 contains 14 residues. CDR3: CASSLEQNTGELFF. In DNA form, the CDR3 reads TGCGCCAGCAGCCTCGAACAAAACACCGGGGAGCTGTTTTTT.

This sequence joins TRBV10-3 and TRBJ1-2; 7 nucleotides line up with TRBD1. V was clipped by 5 bases and J by 8 bases; unmatched bases: 11. From germline, CDR1 is ENHRY and CDR2 SYGVKD. The CDR3 has 14 residues. The CDR3 is CAISPGTENLGYTF. CDR3 nucleotide sequence: TGTGCCATCAGTCCCGGGACAGAAAATCTCGGCTACACCTTC.

This chain uses TRBV7-9 with TRBJ2-1, with a possible D match to TRBD2 (5 bases). Between the trimmed V and J ends, which lost 8 bases and 8 bases, there was a span of 16 bases. CDR1 and CDR2 from the germline V gene are SEHNR and FQNEAQ (reference sequence). CDR3 length: 13 residues. Here the CDR3 reads CASRRLGVYEQFF. DNA of the CDR3: TGTGCCAGCCGCCGGCTCGGGGTGTATGAGCAGTTCTTC. Combining the CDR3 with reference TRBV7-9 and TRBJ2-1 gives the whole variable domain DTGVSQNPRHKITKRGQNVTFRCDPISEHNRLYWYRQTLGQGPEFLTYFQNEAQLEKSRLLSDRFSAERPKGSFSTLEIQRTEQGDSAMYLCASRRLGVYEQFFGPGTRLTVL.

The V call is TRBV6-1, the J call TRBJ1-6; 7 bases are shared with TRBD1. CDR3 length equals 15 residues. Germline V CDR1 and CDR2: MNHNS, SASEGT. V gave up 6 bases and J gave up 7 bases; unmatched junction bases: 9. DNA for the CDR3: TGTGCCAGCAGATTCTATGGACAGGAAAATTCACCCCTCCACTTT. Translating gives CASRFYGQENSPLHF.

Many counts were recorded for this clonotype. V and J are TRBV9 and TRBJ2-7, with TRBD1 matching 9 bases. This CDR3 is built from 15 residues. The junction had 6 bases not matched to a gene; V was cut back by 0 bases and J by 5 bases. Germline V gives CDR1 SGDLS, CDR2 YYNGEE. DNA for the CDR3: TGTGCCAGCAGCGTAGATGGACAGGGGATGGACGAGCAGTACTTC. Residues: CASSVDGQGMDEQYF.

This chain joins TRBV10-3 and TRBJ2-7; 11 bases align to TRBD2. The CDR3 is 15 residues long. CDR1 ENHRY and CDR2 SYGVKD come from the germline V gene. Trimming at V came to 7 bases and at J to 3 bases, leaving 8 bases not matched to a gene. The CDR3 is CAITDLAGGNYEQYF. DNA for the CDR3: TGTGCCATCACGGACTTAGCGGGGGGGAACTACGAGCAGTACTTC.

This clonotype has ten or more counts. The genes are TRBV12-3 or TRBV12-4 and TRBJ2-7, with D possibly being TRBD1 or TRBD2 (5 bases each). The CDR3 has 13 amino acids. Trimming shortened V by 4 bases and J by 6 bases, and 13 bases separated the two germline ends. The DNA of the CDR3 is TGTGCCAGCAGTTCACCCCCCGGGGCCGAGCAGTACTTC. Translated: CASSSPPGAEQYF.

The rearrangement links TRBV4-1 to TRBJ2-1; TRBD2 agrees at 8 bases. CDR1 is MGHRA, CDR2 YSYEKL, per germline. CDR3 length: 15 amino acids. The V and J ends lost 0 bases and 5 bases, in that order; junction bases with no gene match: 3. CDR3: CASSQDPAGDNEQFF. The CDR3 nucleotides are TGCGCCAGCAGCCAAGATCCAGCGGGGGACAATGAGCAGTTCTTC.

This clonotype has only a few counts. The chain links TRBV7-2 to TRBJ1-2; no firm D call. CDR3 length: 14 amino acids. Deletions cut 5 bases from V and 1 base from J, with 11 bases between. Germline CDR1 SGHTA, CDR2 FQGNSA. The CDR3 is CASSPVSGNYGYTF. CDR3 sequence (DNA): TGTGCCAGCAGCCCCGTGAGTGGTAACTATGGCTACACCTTC.

This clonotype appeared a few times. The chain links TRBV19 to TRBJ2-3; 7 bases are a match to TRBD2. From germline, CDR1 is LNHDA and CDR2 SQIVND (reference sequence). There are 14 residues in the CDR3. Trimming took 7 bases from V and 4 from J; bases not matched to a gene: 8. DNA of the CDR3: TGTGCCAGTACCAAGACTAGCTGGTCAGATACGCAGTATTTT. Translating it yields CASTKTSWSDTQYF. The variable domain in full, with the rest retrieved from reference TRBV19 and TRBJ2-3, is DGGITQSPKYLFRKEGQNVTLSCEQNLNHDAMYWYRQDPGQGLRLIYYSQIVNDFQKGDIAEGYSVSREKKESFPLTVTSAQKNPTAFYLCASTKTSWSDTQYFGPGTRLTVL.